The 13 T cell receptor beta chains reported below all come from one sample, sequenced in a study of monozygotic twins with cystic fibrosis. Only in-frame clones appear in the TCRdb table, and some are missing; sequencing was by immunoSEQ multiplex PCR. Of roughly 32,000 clones listed, around 96% are singletons. The sequencing sample was made of blood. These receptor sequences come from a girl aged 2 to 9 with cystic fibrosis.

In this sample, this clone turned up once. The genes are TRBV9 and TRBJ1-1; no reliable D call. V dropped 0 bases and J dropped 3 bases, with 9 bases sitting between them. The CDR3 length is 14 residues. Germline-derived CDR1 and CDR2 are SGDLS and YYNGEE. In nucleotides, the CDR3 is TGTGCCAGCAGCGTAGAAGGTTTCGACACTGAAGCTTTCTTT. Protein product: CASSVEGFDTEAFF.

This clone was seen only a few times. The V gene is TRBV6-1, the J gene TRBJ1-1; the D gene is possibly TRBD1 (6 bases). The V and J ends lost 6 bases and 1 base respectively, with 12 bases between them. Looked up from germline, CDR1 is MNHNS and CDR2 is SASEGT. This CDR3 region has 14 residues. CDR3 DNA sequence: TGTGCCAGCAGCCTTGGGACACGGAACACTGAAGCTTTCTTT. Translation gives CASSLGTRNTEAFF.

The V and J genes are TRBV11-3 and TRBJ2-1, with D perhaps TRBD2 (6 bases). The V gene lost 2 bases and the J gene lost 3 bases, with 14 bases spanning the gap. Germline values: CDR1 SGHNT, CDR2 YENEEA. The CDR3 is 16 amino acids. CDR3 residues: CASSLSLDGSYNEQFF. CDR3 in DNA: TGTGCCAGCAGCTTATCTCTAGACGGGAGCTACAATGAGCAGTTCTTC. The complete variable domain, with remaining parts taken from reference TRBV11-3 and TRBJ2-1, reads EAGVVQSPRYKIIEKKQPVAFWCNPISGHNTLYWYLQNLGQGPELLIRYENEEAVDDSQLPKDRFSAERLKGVDSTLKIQPAELGDSAVYLCASSLSLDGSYNEQFFGPGTRLTVL.

The rearrangement uses TRBV2 and TRBJ2-2, with D uncertain. The V and J ends lost 0 bases and 2 bases respectively, with 7 bases between them. Germline CDR1 and CDR2: SNHLY and FYNNEI. This CDR3 comprises 15 residues. CDR3 nucleotides: TGTGCCAGCAGTGAAGCAGGAGTCAACACCGGGGAGCTGTTTTTT. This gives the protein CASSEAGVNTGELFF.

J is TRBJ1-1 and V is TRBV5-1; D remains ambiguous. V was shortened by 0 bases and J by 1 base, with 10 bases between the two germline ends. The CDR3 length is 15 residues. Germline assignment: CDR1 SGHRS and CDR2 YFSETQ. The CDR3 sequence is CASSLGPTENTEAFF. The CDR3 nucleotides are TGCGCCAGCAGCTTGGGGCCCACAGAGAACACTGAAGCTTTCTTT.

The V gene is TRBV27, the J gene TRBJ2-3; TRBD2 is a possible D gene (5 bases). Trimming removed 1 base at V and 2 bases at J, with 16 bases between. The CDR3 runs 17 residues. CDR1 is MNHEY and CDR2 is SMNVEV in the germline V gene (reference sequence). The CDR3 DNA reads TGTGCCAGCAGTTTATACGCCGGACTCGAGCACACAGATACGCAGTATTTT. Translation gives CASSLYAGLEHTDTQYF.

DNA of the CDR3: TGCGCCAGCAGCCAAGGCGGCAACTCCTACGAGCAGTACTTC. Its translation is CASSQGGNSYEQYF. This chain uses TRBV4-1 with TRBJ2-7; D is unresolved. Trimming took off 1 base at V and 0 bases at J, with 7 bases between the two ends. The CDR3 loop spans 14 amino acids. CDR1 is MGHRA and CDR2 is YSYEKL in the germline V gene.

This chain uses TRBV15 with TRBJ1-2; no clear D gene. Germline values: CDR1 LNHNV, CDR2 YYDKDF (reference sequence). V was cut by 0 bases and J by 8 bases, with 7 bases left in between. The CDR3 runs to 12 residues. CDR3 coding DNA: TGTGCCACCAGCAGAGATCTGGAAGGCTACACCTTC. It is translated as CATSRDLEGYTF.

V is TRBV6-5 and J is TRBJ2-1; D may be TRBD1 (5 bases). The CDR3 runs to 11 residues. Germline V gene sequence: CDR1 MNHEY, CDR2 SVGAGI. V was pared by 5 bases and J by 7 bases, with 6 bases between. This CDR3 is CASSAGNEQFF. CDR3 bases: TGTGCCAGCAGTGCAGGGAATGAGCAGTTCTTC.

V is TRBV19 and J is TRBJ1-1; D not resolved. The CDR3 is 15 residues long. V was trimmed by 7 bases and J by 0 bases, leaving 15 bases between them. Germline loops: CDR1 LNHDA, CDR2 SQIVND (reference sequence). In DNA, the CDR3 is TGTGCCAGTACTCCTTTCGGGGAAATGAACACTGAAGCTTTCTTT. Translated: CASTPFGEMNTEAFF.

The V and J genes are TRBV6-5 and TRBJ2-1; TRBD2 aligns across 8 bases. Germline-derived CDR1 and CDR2 are MNHEY and SVGAGI. Losses at the gene ends were 5 bases for V and 2 bases for J; bases not matched to a gene: 2. The CDR3 covers 14 residues. The CDR3: CASSASGPYNEQFF. CDR3 bases: TGTGCCAGCAGTGCTAGCGGGCCCTACAATGAGCAGTTCTTC.

This sequence joins TRBV27 and TRBJ2-3; possible D gene TRBD2, 5 bases. The CDR3 covers 15 residues. Trimming took off 6 bases at V and 2 bases at J, with 15 bases between the two ends. Germline V gene data show CDR1 as MNHEY and CDR2 as SMNVEV (reference sequence). The CDR3, as DNA: TGTGCCAGCAGGGGCACACGGGAACTCACAGATACGCAGTATTTT. Its protein product is CASRGTRELTDTQYF.

The V gene is TRBV7-8, the J gene TRBJ1-2; D gene uncertain. CDR3 length: 13 residues. The germline gives CDR1 SGHVS, CDR2 FQNEAQ. The V and J ends lost 4 bases and 4 bases respectively, with 10 bases between them. The CDR3 sequence: CASSYAGSYGYTF. The CDR3, as DNA: TGTGCCAGCAGCTATGCGGGGTCCTATGGCTACACCTTC.